This entry features one T cell receptor beta chain sequence. Its recognized antigen is unknown. Base qualities are not recorded, but no much larger clone differs from it by a single base. The record originates from a study of cytomegalovirus exposure and HLA in healthy donors (dated by TCRdb to 2017 to 2019). Turning to the overall study: An earlier analysis of about 560 of the donors reported approximately 300 Gb of sequence data and approximately 120 million unique TCR beta sequences obtained from 150 million to 200 million T cells. Across some 400 genotyped donors of the cohort, an average of approximately 200,000 unique TCR beta nucleotide sequences per donor were sequenced, and roughly a sixth of those sequences were non-productive. Donor age, sex, ethnicity and CMV serostatus were compiled alongside the repertoire data. High-throughput TCR immunosequencing, statistical association of individual TCRs with disease status, and machine learning were combined to predict cytomegalovirus infection status. A later analysis re-analyzed previously published TCR beta repertoires from about 600 donors and added high-resolution HLA genotyping to study TCR occurrence patterns. Among the approximately 420 genotyped donors, approximately 81% belonged to the genetic ancestry cluster associated with self-reported Caucasian donors. Roughly five DR-DQ haplotypes were treated as single units for association and clustering because of strong linkage in the cohort. Around 330 gigabases of sequencing data and around 90 million unique TCR sequences made up an early release that covered approximately 620 HLA-typed donors. The T cell repertoires of about 700 subjects were profiled by immunosequencing and related to cytomegalovirus serostatus. The study was designed to test whether signatures of past pathogen exposure could be identified by cataloging public T cell receptors. Every discovery cohort repertoire had been produced on one sequencing platform. Besides the first cohort of 500 to 700 subjects, a separate validation cohort made up of roughly 130 different subjects was used. Rather than drawing on any new phenotypic data, the later analysis identified candidate immune exposures from TCR beta sequences and the way those sequences occurred across donors. Class I and class II HLA loci were covered by the typing at four-digit resolution. In a later genetic analysis, genome-wide SNP genotypes for 398 of the 666 donors were used, and that subset was treated as a discovery cohort. To decide whether each TCR beta V gene segment behaved as functional or pseudogenic, an earlier analysis of 587 of the donors relied on high-throughput TCR beta sequencing. The number of donors typed differed by locus, with about 629-630 for A, B, C, DRB1 and DQB1, approximately 500 for DQA1, over 600 for DPA1, and 450 to 480 for DPB1. Overall study outcomes, separate from this receptor: The cohort was sequenced for TCR beta chains only, and without alpha or paired-chain data the features that could be detected were limited. An association between a missense DCLRE1C variant and V-gene and J-gene trimming of TCR beta chains was found in a later genetic analysis and replicated in an independent cohort. According to a later genetic analysis, donors in an Asian-associated ancestry cluster had fewer N-insertions in productive TCRs than the approximately 670-donor mean. The study listed 150 to 200 TCR beta chains as associated with cytomegalovirus. A few of the identified cytomegalovirus-associated TCR beta chains were confirmed in vitro to be specific for cytomegalovirus antigens. Because counts were too low, about 15 rarely observed V segments, including chromosome 9 orphons, were left out of the earlier analysis of over 550 of the donors. Immune exposure information for the cohort was limited to CMV serostatus. It was suggested by the authors that the approach could potentially be generalized to other disease states and immunological phenotypes. In a later analysis, some 17,000 TCR beta sequences were associated with specific HLA alleles at a false discovery rate of 0.05. Because some donors lacked HLA typing at each locus, the association tests relied only on the typed subset. Correlated functional status among segregating V segments might reflect linkage disequilibrium, but an unknown experimental factor could not be ruled out. While some public TCRs were present in many individuals, most TCR sequences turned up only very rarely across donors. A later analysis reported that several top co-occurrence clusters appeared linked to parvovirus B19, influenza, CMV and Epstein-Barr virus. The presence/absence analyses assumed that sequencing depth was roughly uniform across donors, and that assumption may not be true. The classifier was reported to diagnose cytomegalovirus status with high specificity and sensitivity in both the original cohort and the validation cohort. In an earlier analysis of roughly 560 of the donors, most TCR beta V segments were observed in productive rearrangements about 87% or about 30% of the time, broadly matching IMGT annotations. Most CMV-associated TCR beta chains appeared to be HLA-restricted in a later analysis, and the HLA associations seemed to be driven largely by CMV exposure. When HLA alleles, especially DR and DQ, strongly co-occurred, TCR associations were difficult to assign to individual alleles. In a later analysis, the rate of TCR association differed among HLA loci, with DRB1 alleles having the most associated TCRs and HLA-C alleles having the fewest. A further reported finding was that TCR beta sequences accurately predicted the HLA-A and HLA-B alleles for most subjects in the first cohort. In a later analysis, HLA-associated TCR beta chains were found to be more clonally expanded and to have lower generation probabilities than equally common non-associated chains. The sequencing pipeline was judged likely to have produced a cluster of highly shared sequence variants as a technical artifact.

The library came from the immunoSEQ multiplex PCR assay. For the multiplex PCR, a mixture combining 60 forward primers for TCR Vbeta segments and 13 reverse primers for TCR Jbeta segments was used. The CDR3 region of rearranged TCR beta genes was amplified from genomic DNA by a multiplex PCR assay. The Illumina HiSeq System was used to sequence the amplified TCR beta libraries as 87-base-pair reads. Regarding the original processing steps: Across the 700 or so repertoires, a later analysis counted some 81 million unique TCR beta chains, approximately 10 million of which were shared by at least two donors. Raw reads were error-corrected and collapsed into unique sequences with a nearest-neighbor algorithm that merged closely related sequences to remove PCR and sequencing errors. V, D and J gene segments were assigned by aligning CDR3 sequences to IMGT reference sequences. For a sequence to be retained, a match of at least six nucleotides to both a V gene segment and a J gene segment was required. A rearrangement was called productive if the CDR3 had no stop codons and remained in frame with V and J, and every other rearrangement was called non-productive. CDR3 was defined by IMGT convention, running from the second conserved V-encoded cysteine to the conserved J-encoded phenylalanine. In an earlier analysis of roughly 610 of the donors, sequences lacking an unambiguous match to a single V gene segment were excluded. In an earlier analysis of almost 600 of the donors, a V segment was called functional when productive rearrangements were above 56.7%, and segregating when the standard deviation between donors exceeded 5%. A statistical classification framework was built for diagnosing cytomegalovirus status from the catalog of TCR beta chain sequences. In a later analysis, V and J genes were assigned by comparing TCR nucleotide sequences against IMGT/GENE-DB human TR gene sequences. In a later analysis, CDR3 sequences and most-parsimonious VDJ recombination scenarios were assigned using the TCRdist pipeline. A later analysis defined each TCR beta chain by its CDR3 amino acid sequence plus V-gene family, and excluded reads lacking a unique V-gene family. In a later analysis, 550 to 650 highly shared, low-generation-probability nucleotide sequences were removed to address suspected cross-contamination and a sequencing artifact. A later analysis calculated a clonal expansion index for each public chain from normalized within-repertoire ranks of inferred template counts. In a later analysis, generation probabilities were computed with a VDJ recombination model fitted to out-of-frame rearrangements, and the resulting probabilities were checked against IGoR. In a later analysis, hypergeometric tests were used to score TCR-TCR, TCR-HLA and TCR-CMV co-occurrence, with a repertoire-size bias correction applied to TCR pairs. A later analysis estimated false discovery rates by permuting HLA or CMV assignments 20 times. In a later analysis, co-occurring TCRs were grouped using DBSCAN, with TCRdist sequence similarity added in when clustering inside HLA-allele-positive subsets. Repertoires with fewer than 30,000 or more than 120,000 public chains were left out of co-occurrence clustering, as were four to six repertoires with anomalous nucleotide sharing. This immuneACCESS table, as held by TCRdb, lists in-frame sequences with V and J called but not all clones. Of the missing ones, under half trace to an unresolved V gene in checked studies; the others have no known cause. V and J calls and clone size are as listed in that table; D and trimming were resolved from the DNA. This sample holds more than 95,000 clones; around 81% were observed only once. In total, the top ten clones hold about 3.8% of the sample.

In total, over 600 healthy bone marrow donors made up the cohort. At the time of sampling, all cohort members were nominally healthy, though unrecorded immune exposures were likely present. The donor tested CMV seronegative, placing the donor among the 350 or so seronegative members of the cohort. Each donor provided a peripheral blood sample, and peripheral blood mononuclear cells were used for TCR beta sequencing. Genomic DNA extraction from the blood cell samples was performed with the Qiagen DNeasy Blood Extraction Kit. The clonotype comes from a woman in her twenties or thirties in good health and CMV-seronegative. Sequences were obtained from PBMCs.

This receptor has the CDR3 CASSGGGGSQPQHF. The nucleotides are TGTGCCAGCAGCGGGGGGGGAGGAAGTCAGCCCCAGCATTTT. The chain is encoded by TRBV7-2 joined to TRBJ1-5; tentative D gene TRBD1, with 5 bases matching. CDR1 SGHTA and CDR2 FQGNSA are derived from the germline V gene. Including cysteine and phenylalanine, the CDR3 has 14 amino acids. CDR3 DNA is the only sequence kept; it has 42 bases, read in frame from the first base. V is pared back by 5 bases and J by 6 bases, with 14 bases lying between the germline termini.